The 20 T cell receptor beta chains in this list originate from one sample, sequenced in a study of Ad26.COV2.S vaccination and SARS-CoV-2 variants. Treatment reported: 15 to 20 received Ad26.COV2.S at low or high dose, single or two shots; 5 received placebo; per-sample allocation not given. Collection of samples fell on day 63 after the first vaccine or placebo injection. TCRdb's copy holds only in-frame clones and misses some; the assay was immunoSEQ multiplex PCR. The top ten clones hold less than 4.5% of a sample with around 420,000 clones, around 87% of them seen once. Sample: peripheral blood, taken in a trial of Ad26.COV2.S vaccine versus placebo. Receptor source: a person aged 18-65 years who received the Ad26.COV2.S COVID-19 vaccine or a placebo.

The rearrangement links TRBV29-1 to TRBJ1-1, with D possibly matching TRBD1 (6 bases). Per germline, CDR1 SQVTM and CDR2 ANQGSEA. CDR3 length: 11 amino acids. Trimming shortened V by 4 bases and J by 6 bases, and 9 bases separated the two germline ends. This CDR3 reads CSVVRGPEAFF. The CDR3 coding sequence is TGCAGCGTTGTCAGGGGACCTGAAGCTTTCTTT.

This clone has only a few counts. The chain employs TRBV5-1 and TRBJ1-5; 9 nucleotides match TRBD1. The CDR3 runs to 16 residues. J gave up 6 bases and V 4 bases, and 11 bases lay outside the gene matches. Looked up from germline, CDR1 is SGHRS and CDR2 is YFSETQ. CDR3 bases: TGCGCCAGCAGCGGGGACAGGGTTGTATGTTTTCAGCCCCAGCATTTT. Translated, it gives CASSGDRVVCFQPQHF.

The V call is TRBV28, the J call TRBJ1-3, with TRBD1 matching over 9 bases. The germline gives CDR1 MDHEN, CDR2 SYDVKM. The CDR3 spans 17 residues. V dropped 5 bases and J dropped 0; count of bases not matched to a gene: 8. As DNA, the CDR3 is TGTGCCAGCAGTAGAGGACAGGGGAGCAACTCTGGAAACACCATATATTTT. It specifies CASSRGQGSNSGNTIYF.

The chain joins TRBV12-3 or TRBV12-4 to TRBJ2-1; 7 nucleotides line up with TRBD2. CDR3 length: 11 residues. V shed 7 bases and J 13 bases; nucleotides not matched to a gene: 7. The DNA of the CDR3 is TGTGCCAGCATTCACCGGGACTATCAGTTCTTC. Amino acids: CASIHRDYQFF.

This chain uses TRBV6-1 with TRBJ1-4, with D hard to call. Germline CDR1 MNHNS, CDR2 SASEGT. There are 14 residues in the CDR3. The V and J ends lost 3 bases and 4 bases respectively, with 9 bases between them. The DNA of the CDR3 is TGTGCCAGCAGTGATGGGCAGGATAATGAAAAACTGTTTTTT. Its protein product is CASSDGQDNEKLFF.

The chain is built from TRBV15 and TRBJ2-7, with 7 bases fitting TRBD1. The CDR3 sequence is 15 residues long. The V and J ends lost 4 bases and 0 bases, in that order; junction bases with no gene match: 6. CDR1 and CDR2 from the germline V gene are LNHNV and YYDKDF (reference sequence). As DNA, the CDR3 is TGTGCCACCAGCACCTACCGGGACAGCTCCTACGAGCAGTACTTC. Translating it yields CATSTYRDSSYEQYF.

The chain's CDR3 is CASSQVTGTGDTEAFF. The CDR3 coding sequence is TGTGCCAGCAGCCAAGTTACCGGGACAGGGGACACTGAAGCTTTCTTT. The gene calls are TRBV3-1 (or the pseudogene TRBV3-2) and TRBJ1-1; 10 positions match TRBD1. CDR3 length: 16 amino acids. V shed 1 base and J 3 bases; nucleotides not matched to a gene: 5. Germline CDR1 reads LGHDT; CDR2 reads YNNKEL (reference sequence).

The chain uses TRBV4-2 and TRBJ2-7; D gene ambiguous. Germline loops: CDR1 LGHNA, CDR2 YNFKEQ. The V end was cut by 1 base, the J end by 4 bases, with 11 bases between. This CDR3 contains 14 residues. CDR3: CASSQAAGTYEQYF. Written as DNA, the CDR3 is TGTGCCAGCAGCCAAGCCGCAGGTACTTACGAGCAGTACTTC.

This clone has more than one count but fewer than ten. This chain connects TRBV6-5 to TRBJ2-7, with D unresolved. Trimming took 2 bases from V and 1 from J, leaving 6 bases between them. Germline CDR1 and CDR2: MNHEY and SVGAGI. This CDR3 is 13 amino acids long. The CDR3 DNA sequence: TGTGCCAGCAGTTACCGCGGTTCCTACGAGCAGTACTTC. This sequence encodes CASSYRGSYEQYF.

V and J are TRBV5-8 and TRBJ1-4; TRBD1 is a possible D gene (5 bases). V lost 3 bases, J lost 4 bases, and 10 bases lay in between. This CDR3 spans 14 amino acids. Per the germline V gene, CDR1 is SGHTS and CDR2 is YDEGEE. The DNA of the CDR3 is TGTGCCAGCAGCTGGGGCGGACTTAATGAAAAACTGTTTTTT. It translates to CASSWGGLNEKLFF.

V and J are TRBV6-4 and TRBJ2-7, with D hard to call. The germline gives CDR1 MRHNA, CDR2 SNTAGT. V was clipped by 7 bases and J by 9 bases, with 22 bases between them. The CDR3 runs to 14 residues. The CDR3 sequence: CASIMRAPGSAQYF. Written as DNA, the CDR3 is TGTGCCAGCATCATGCGAGCCCCGGGCTCTGCGCAGTACTTC.

This chain connects TRBV10-3 to TRBJ2-5; 7 bases map to TRBD1. The CDR3 has 17 amino acids. V gave up 0 bases and J gave up 0 bases; unmatched junction bases: 7. CDR1 is ENHRY, CDR2 SYGVKD, per germline. The chain's CDR3 is CAISESGQDRYQETQYF. CDR3 bases: TGTGCCATCAGTGAGTCCGGACAGGACAGGTACCAAGAGACCCAGTACTTC.

This clone was detected once. This rearrangement joins TRBV6-6 to TRBJ2-7; 9 bases match TRBD2. The CDR3 loop spans 15 amino acids. Germline assignment: CDR1 MNHNY and CDR2 SVGAGI (reference sequence). With V trimmed by 1 base and J by 4 bases, 5 bases remained unmatched. CDR3 sequence: CASSYLTSGRYEQYF. The CDR3 nucleotides are TGTGCCAGCAGTTACTTGACTAGCGGAAGGTACGAGCAGTACTTC.

The CDR3: CSVLTVWRYEQYF. CDR3 coding DNA: TGCAGCGTTTTGACAGTTTGGAGGTACGAGCAGTACTTC. This chain uses TRBV29-1 with TRBJ2-7; possibly TRBD1 or TRBD2 for D (5 bases each). The germline gives CDR1 SQVTM, CDR2 ANQGSEA. This CDR3 has 13 amino acids. Trimming removed 5 bases from V and 4 bases from J, with 15 bases in between.

This chain uses TRBV4-1 with TRBJ2-7, with TRBD2 matching 8 bases. Germline V gives CDR1 MGHRA, CDR2 YSYEKL. The junction had 4 bases not matched to a gene; V was cut back by 4 bases and J by 2 bases. The CDR3 covers 14 residues. The CDR3 region is CASSLAGGPYEQYF. The CDR3 nucleotides read TGCGCCAGCAGCCTCGCGGGGGGACCCTACGAGCAGTACTTC.

This clone was picked up a small number of times. V is TRBV28 and J is TRBJ1-1, with 8 bases fitting TRBD1. The V gene end was trimmed by 4 bases and the J gene end by 0 bases; junction bases not matched to a gene: 10. CDR3 length: 17 residues. The germline V gene has CDR1 MDHEN and CDR2 SYDVKM. The CDR3 DNA is TGTGCCAGCAGTTACGGGACAGGTGGATCCGTGAACACTGAAGCTTTCTTT. This gives the protein CASSYGTGGSVNTEAFF.

Points on this clone: The sample contains more than one DNA sequence encoding this CDR3. This CDR3 is CASSQGAGTSGANVLTF. For the CDR3, the DNA is TGTGCCAGCAGCCAAGGGGCGGGGACCTCTGGGGCCAACGTCCTGACTTTC. The chain uses TRBV3-1 (or the pseudogene TRBV3-2) and TRBJ2-6, with a weak D call TRBD2 (6 bases). The CDR3 runs to 17 residues. Germline V gene lookup returns CDR1 LGHDT and CDR2 YNNKEL (reference sequence). With 1 base removed from V and 0 bases from J, the gap between germline ends came to 10 bases.

This chain links TRBV5-1 with TRBJ2-7; TRBD1 agrees at 7 bases. V was pared by 0 bases and J by 7 bases, with 10 bases of the junction left unmatched. The V gene's germline CDR1 is SGHRS and CDR2 YFSETQ. The CDR3 is 15 amino acids. CDR3 residues: CASSLVGEGGREQYF. CDR3 nucleotides: TGCGCCAGCAGCTTGGTAGGAGAAGGGGGCCGGGAGCAGTACTTC.

The chain combines TRBV4-2 with TRBJ2-3; 8 positions match TRBD2. CDR1 is LGHNA, CDR2 YNFKEQ, per germline. This CDR3 contains 17 residues. Trimming removed 0 bases from V and 1 base from J; junction bases left unmatched: 6. The CDR3 protein is CASSQESGAGGTDTQYF. The CDR3 DNA reads TGTGCCAGCAGCCAAGAATCCGGAGCGGGGGGCACAGATACGCAGTATTTT.

The chain recombines TRBV7-9 with TRBJ1-1; D is possibly TRBD1 (5 bases). Trimming removed 4 bases at V and 8 bases at J, with 8 bases between. The CDR3 runs to 11 residues. The germline V gene has CDR1 SEHNR and CDR2 FQNEAQ (reference sequence). DNA of the CDR3: TGTGCCAGCAGCTACGGGGCGGAAGCTTTCTTT. Translation: CASSYGAEAFF.